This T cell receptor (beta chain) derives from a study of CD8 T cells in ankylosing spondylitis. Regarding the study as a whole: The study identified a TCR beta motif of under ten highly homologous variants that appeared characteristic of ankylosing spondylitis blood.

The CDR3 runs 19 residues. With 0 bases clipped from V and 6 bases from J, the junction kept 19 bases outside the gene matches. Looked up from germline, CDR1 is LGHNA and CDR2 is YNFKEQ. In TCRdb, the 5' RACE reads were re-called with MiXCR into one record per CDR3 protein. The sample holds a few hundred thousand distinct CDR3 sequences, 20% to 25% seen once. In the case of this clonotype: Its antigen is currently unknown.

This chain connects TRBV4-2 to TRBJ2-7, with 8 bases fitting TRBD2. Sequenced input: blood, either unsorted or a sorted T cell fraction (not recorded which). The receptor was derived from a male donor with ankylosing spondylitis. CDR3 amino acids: CASSQEGTRGLGSEGEQYF. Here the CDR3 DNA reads TGTGCCAGCAGCCAAGAAGGGACTAGAGGTTTAGGGTCCGAGGGCGAGCAGTACTTC.